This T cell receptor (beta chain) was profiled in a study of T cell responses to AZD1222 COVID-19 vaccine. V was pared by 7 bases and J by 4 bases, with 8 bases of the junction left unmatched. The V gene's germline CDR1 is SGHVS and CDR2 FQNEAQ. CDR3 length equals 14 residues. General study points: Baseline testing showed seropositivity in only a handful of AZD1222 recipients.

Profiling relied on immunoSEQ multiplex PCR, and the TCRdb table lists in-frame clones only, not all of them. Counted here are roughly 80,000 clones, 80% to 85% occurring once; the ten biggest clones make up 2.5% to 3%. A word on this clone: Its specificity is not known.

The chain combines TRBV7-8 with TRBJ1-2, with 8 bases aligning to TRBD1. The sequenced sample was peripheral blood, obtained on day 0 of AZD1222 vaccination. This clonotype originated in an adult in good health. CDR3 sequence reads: CASTLSGTGYGYTF. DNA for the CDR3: TGTGCCAGCACCCTTTCCGGGACAGGCTATGGCTACACCTTC.